A selection of T cell receptor beta chains follows, all from one sample in a study of T cell responses to AZD1222 COVID-19 vaccine. Produced via immunoSEQ multiplex PCR; TCRdb's table is partial and in-frame only. The profile covers some 170,000 clones, with about 89% appearing a single time and 1.5% to 2% taken by the ten largest. The sample was peripheral blood, taken on day 0 of AZD1222 vaccination. Receptors were obtained from an adult in good health. Both conserved end residues are part of each CDR3. A D gene is named only where the DNA matches it firmly. Part of the rows lack a size; the others show once, few, many or a class for expanded clones.

D: TRBD2; size: .; V: TRBV9; J: TRBJ2-5; CDR3: CASSVVGTGGETQYF; DNA: TGTGCCAGCAGCGTAGTTGGTACCGGGGGGGAGACCCAGTACTTC
D: .; size: .; V: TRBV9; J: TRBJ2-1; CDR3: CASSPTGAHNEQFF; DNA: TGTGCCAGCAGCCCCACGGGGGCCCACAATGAGCAGTTCTTC
D: .; size: .; V: TRBV12-3/TRBV12-4; J: TRBJ2-3; CDR3: CASSLDLGNTQYF; DNA: TGTGCCAGCAGTTTAGACTTGGGAAATACGCAGTATTTT
D: .; size: .; V: TRBV6-5; J: TRBJ1-6; CDR3: CASSYSTGINSPLHF; DNA: TGTGCCAGCAGTTACTCAACGGGGATTAACTCACCCCTCCACTTT
D: .; size: .; V: TRBV10-1; J: TRBJ2-4; CDR3: CASTRHALTKNIQYF; DNA: TGCGCCAGCACCAGACATGCCCTAACCAAAAACATTCAGTACTTC
D: TRBD1; size: .; V: TRBV5-8; J: TRBJ1-5; CDR3: CASSLGTVSNQPQHF; DNA: TGTGCCAGCAGCCTAGGGACAGTTAGCAATCAGCCCCAGCATTTT
D: .; size: .; V: TRBV19; J: TRBJ1-5; CDR3: CASSIVGDRNQPQHF; DNA: TGTGCCAGTAGTATAGTAGGGGATCGGAATCAGCCCCAGCATTTT
D: .; size: .; V: TRBV6-5; J: TRBJ2-3; CDR3: CASTRVSTDTQYF; DNA: TGTGCTTCGACTCGGGTTAGCACAGATACGCAGTATTTT
D: .; size: .; V: TRBV28; J: TRBJ2-7; CDR3: CASSPPPAFEQYF; DNA: TGTGCCAGCAGCCCACCCCCGGCGTTTGAGCAGTACTTC
D: .; size: .; V: TRBV6-4; J: TRBJ1-2; CDR3: CASSEPLGSYGYTF; DNA: TGTGCCAGCAGTGAACCACTCGGAAGCTATGGCTACACCTTC
D: .; size: .; V: TRBV7-2; J: TRBJ2-1; CDR3: CASSLEGGTYNEQFF; DNA: TGTGCCAGCAGCTTAGAAGGGGGGACCTACAATGAGCAGTTCTTC
D: .; size: .; V: TRBV5-1; J: TRBJ1-2; CDR3: CASRFTGETNGYTF; DNA: TGCGCCAGCAGGTTTACAGGAGAAACTAATGGCTACACCTTC
D: TRBD1; size: few; V: TRBV30; J: TRBJ2-2; CDR3: CAWNRGDTGELFF; DNA: TGTGCCTGGAACAGGGGGGACACCGGGGAGCTGTTTTTT
D: TRBD1; size: .; V: TRBV18; J: TRBJ1-2; CDR3: CASSLGQGRSNYGYTF; DNA: TGTGCCAGCTCACTCGGACAGGGGAGGAGTAACTATGGCTACACCTTC
D: .; size: .; V: TRBV11-2; J: TRBJ1-6; CDR3: CASSLDGQPYNSPLHF; DNA: TGTGCCAGCAGCTTAGACGGACAGCCCTATAATTCACCCCTCCACTTT
D: .; size: .; V: TRBV7-2; J: TRBJ2-6; CDR3: CASSSAGGANVLTF; DNA: TGTGCCAGCAGCTCCGCAGGGGGGGCCAACGTCCTGACTTTC
D: TRBD1; size: .; V: TRBV6-5; J: TRBJ1-1; CDR3: CASSRGQGTEAFF; DNA: TGTGCCAGCAGTCGCGGACAGGGCACTGAAGCTTTCTTT
D: TRBD1; size: .; V: TRBV19; J: TRBJ1-5; CDR3: CASTQDRASQPQHF; DNA: TGTGCCAGTACCCAGGACAGGGCAAGCCAGCCCCAGCATTTT
D: .; size: .; V: TRBV19; J: TRBJ2-3; CDR3: CASSNLADTQYF; DNA: TGTGCCAGTAGTAACCTAGCGGATACGCAGTATTTT
D: TRBD1; size: few; V: TRBV6-5; J: TRBJ2-7; CDR3: CASSRQGQTPYEQYF; DNA: TGTGCCAGCAGTAGGCAGGGACAGACCCCCTACGAGCAGTACTTC
D: .; size: .; V: TRBV28; J: TRBJ1-3; CDR3: CASSLSVNTIYF; DNA: TGTGCCAGCAGTTTATCCGTAAACACCATATATTTT
D: .; size: .; V: TRBV7-3; J: TRBJ1-2; CDR3: CASSPGGEVNYGYTF; DNA: TGTGCCAGCAGCCCCGGCGGGGAGGTGAACTATGGCTACACCTTC
D: TRBD1; size: .; V: TRBV30; J: TRBJ1-1; CDR3: CAWTNTIRGRLSTNTEAFF; DNA: TGTGCCTGGACCAACACTATCAGGGGGCGATTGTCGACGAACACTGAAGCTTTCTTT
D: TRBD1; size: .; V: TRBV7-8; J: TRBJ1-2; CDR3: CASSVTGVEGYTF; DNA: TGTGCCAGCAGCGTCACAGGGGTGGAAGGCTACACCTTC
D: TRBD2; size: .; V: TRBV5-1; J: TRBJ2-3; CDR3: CASSLSSSGRAGGTDTQYF; DNA: TGCGCCAGCAGCTTGTCGTCTAGCGGGAGGGCCGGGGGGACAGATACGCAGTATTTT
D: .; size: once; V: TRBV6-6; J: TRBJ1-3; CDR3: CASIRWGNTIYF; DNA: TGTGCCAGCATTAGGTGGGGAAACACCATATATTTT
D: TRBD1; size: .; V: TRBV29-1; J: TRBJ1-2; CDR3: CSVEGGRGDNGYTF; DNA: TGCAGCGTTGAGGGGGGCAGGGGGGATAATGGCTACACCTTC
D: .; size: .; V: TRBV6-6; J: TRBJ1-2; CDR3: CASSLQGGGYTF; DNA: TGTGCCAGCAGTCTACAGGGTGGGGGCTACACCTTC
D: .; size: .; V: TRBV11-2; J: TRBJ2-5; CDR3: CASSRGTRETQYF; DNA: TGTGCCAGCAGCAGGGGTACTCGGGAGACCCAGTACTTC
D: TRBD2; size: few; V: TRBV4-3; J: TRBJ2-7; CDR3: CASSQAASGSSYEQYF; DNA: TGCGCCAGCAGCCAAGCGGCTAGCGGGAGCTCCTACGAGCAGTACTTC
D: .; size: .; V: TRBV28; J: TRBJ1-2; CDR3: CASSGGPYGYTF; DNA: TGTGCCAGCAGCGGGGGCCCCTATGGCTACACCTTC
D: TRBD1; size: few; V: TRBV7-6; J: TRBJ1-1; CDR3: CASSPQTGGLNTEAFF; DNA: TGTGCCAGCAGCCCCCAGACAGGGGGCCTGAACACTGAAGCTTTCTTT
D: .; size: .; V: TRBV18; J: TRBJ2-3; CDR3: CASSPSSAGHSTDTQYF; DNA: TGTGCCAGCTCACCGTCGTCAGCGGGACATAGCACAGATACGCAGTATTTT
D: .; size: few; V: TRBV28; J: TRBJ1-5; CDR3: CASSFQSNQPQHF; DNA: TGTGCCAGCAGTTTTCAGAGCAATCAGCCCCAGCATTTT
D: .; size: .; V: TRBV14; J: TRBJ2-1; CDR3: CASSQGGPGQFF; DNA: TGTGCCAGCAGCCAAGGAGGCCCCGGGCAGTTCTTC
D: .; size: .; V: TRBV19; J: TRBJ1-1; CDR3: CASRPPTRAGGTEAFF; DNA: TGTGCCAGTAGGCCCCCAACTCGGGCTGGGGGCACTGAAGCTTTCTTT
D: .; size: .; V: TRBV14; J: TRBJ1-3; CDR3: CASSQDGYSGNTIYF; DNA: TGTGCCAGCAGCCAAGATGGGTACAGTGGAAACACCATATATTTT
D: .; size: .; V: TRBV20-1; J: TRBJ1-1; CDR3: CSARPVTEAFF; DNA: TGCAGTGCAAGGCCCGTTACTGAAGCTTTCTTT
D: .; size: .; V: TRBV19; J: TRBJ1-1; CDR3: CASSMTRNTEAFF; DNA: TGTGCCAGTAGTATGACACGGAACACTGAAGCTTTCTTT
D: .; size: .; V: TRBV7-3; J: TRBJ1-1; CDR3: CASSYSQNTEAFF; DNA: TGTGCCAGCAGCTACTCCCAGAACACTGAAGCTTTCTTT
D: .; size: .; V: TRBV3-1/TRBV3-2; J: TRBJ1-2; CDR3: CASSQDQGMYYGYTF; DNA: TGTGCCAGCAGCCAAGATCAAGGGATGTACTATGGCTACACCTTC
D: TRBD1; size: few; V: TRBV6-5; J: TRBJ2-2; CDR3: CASTPQGVSTGELFF; DNA: TGTGCCAGCACCCCCCAGGGGGTGTCCACCGGGGAGCTGTTTTTT
D: .; size: .; V: TRBV3-1/TRBV3-2; J: TRBJ2-5; CDR3: CASSPGQETQYF; DNA: TGTGCCAGCAGCCCCGGCCAAGAGACCCAGTACTTC
D: TRBD2; size: .; V: TRBV27; J: TRBJ2-2; CDR3: CASSLLAGLNTGELFF; DNA: TGTGCCAGCAGTCTCCTAGCGGGGCTGAACACCGGGGAGCTGTTTTTT
D: .; size: few; V: TRBV27; J: TRBJ2-1; CDR3: CASRGSRLSSYNEQFF; DNA: TGTGCCAGCAGGGGGTCCAGACTTAGCTCCTACAATGAGCAGTTCTTC
D: .; size: once; V: TRBV18; J: TRBJ2-5; CDR3: CASSAGRKQETQYF; DNA: TGTGCCAGCTCCGCCGGACGGAAACAAGAGACCCAGTACTTC
D: .; size: .; V: TRBV5-5; J: TRBJ2-3; CDR3: CASSLRSPDTQYF; DNA: TGTGCCAGCAGCTTACGGTCTCCAGATACGCAGTATTTT
D: .; size: .; V: TRBV18; J: TRBJ2-5; CDR3: CASSRTSEETQYF; DNA: TGTGCCAGCTCCAGGACTTCCGAAGAGACCCAGTACTTC
D: .; size: .; V: TRBV7-8; J: TRBJ1-3; CDR3: CASSLIPMDSHSGNTIYF; DNA: TGTGCCAGCAGCTTAATTCCTATGGACAGCCACTCTGGAAACACCATATATTTT
D: .; size: .; V: TRBV27; J: TRBJ2-3; CDR3: CASSQYITDTQYF; DNA: TGTGCCAGCAGTCAATACATCACAGATACGCAGTATTTT
D: .; size: .; V: TRBV6-5; J: TRBJ1-1; CDR3: CASKMTVRDTEAFF; DNA: TGTGCCAGCAAGATGACGGTGAGGGACACTGAAGCTTTCTTT
D: .; size: .; V: TRBV11-2; J: TRBJ1-5; CDR3: CASSLVGDRAEPQHF; DNA: TGTGCCAGCAGCTTAGTGGGGGACCGAGCCGAGCCCCAGCATTTT